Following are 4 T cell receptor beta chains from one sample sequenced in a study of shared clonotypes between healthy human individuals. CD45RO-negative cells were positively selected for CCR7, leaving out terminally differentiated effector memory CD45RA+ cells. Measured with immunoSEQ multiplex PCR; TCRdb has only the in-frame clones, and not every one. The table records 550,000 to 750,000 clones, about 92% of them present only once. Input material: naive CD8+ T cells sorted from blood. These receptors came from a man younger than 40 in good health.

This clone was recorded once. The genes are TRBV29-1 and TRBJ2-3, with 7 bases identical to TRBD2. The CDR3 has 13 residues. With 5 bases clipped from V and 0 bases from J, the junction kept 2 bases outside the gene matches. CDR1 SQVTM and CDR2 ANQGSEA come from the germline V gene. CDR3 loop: CSVREASTDTQYF. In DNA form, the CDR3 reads TGCAGCGTTCGGGAGGCAAGCACAGATACGCAGTATTTT.

The chain's CDR3 is CASSISGLAGDEQFF. The CDR3 DNA reads TGTGCCAGTAGTATTTCGGGACTAGCGGGAGATGAGCAGTTCTTC. The chain recombines TRBV19 with TRBJ2-1; TRBD2 agrees at 14 bases. Germline CDR1 is LNHDA and CDR2 is SQIVND (reference sequence). With V trimmed by 3 bases and J by 8 bases, 3 bases remained unmatched. The CDR3 extends over 15 amino acids. The variable domain in full, completed from reference TRBV19 and TRBJ2-1, reads DGGITQSPKYLFRKEGQNVTLSCEQNLNHDAMYWYRQDPGQGLRLIYYSQIVNDFQKGDIAEGYSVSREKKESFPLTVTSAQKNPTAFYLCASSISGLAGDEQFFGPGTRLTVL.

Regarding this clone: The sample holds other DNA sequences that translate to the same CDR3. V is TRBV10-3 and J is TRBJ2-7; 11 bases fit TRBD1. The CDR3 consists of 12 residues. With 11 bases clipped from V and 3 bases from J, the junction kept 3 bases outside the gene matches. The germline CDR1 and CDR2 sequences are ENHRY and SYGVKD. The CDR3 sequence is CAVGQGGYEQYF. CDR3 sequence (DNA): TGTGCCGTGGGACAGGGGGGCTACGAGCAGTACTTC.

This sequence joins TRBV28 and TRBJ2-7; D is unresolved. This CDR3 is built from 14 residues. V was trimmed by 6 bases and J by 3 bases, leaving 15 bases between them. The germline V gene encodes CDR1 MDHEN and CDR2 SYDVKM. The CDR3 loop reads CASSRPGSNYEQYF. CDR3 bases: TGTGCCAGCAGCCGCCCGGGTTCAAACTACGAGCAGTACTTC.